This T cell receptor (beta chain) was obtained from a study of blood T cell repertoires in COVID-19 (dated by TCRdb to the early 2020s). Regarding the research as a whole: Samples from collaborators originated in the United States, Italy and Spain and spanned both the acute and convalescent phases of COVID-19. The material from the prospective study consisted of cDNA or gDNA derived from T cells, B-cell-depleted T cells, or PBMCs. Deeply sampled blood TCRbeta repertoires from subjects exposed to, actively infected with, or recovered from COVID-19 were included in the dataset. The repertoires were made available in a free public database intended to serve as a resource for research on the immune response to SARS-CoV-2. The samples were drawn from the first 160 participants of the ongoing ImmuneRACE study and from 1,254 subjects provided by 6 global collaborators. Sample metadata almost always included a de-identified subject ID, COVID-19 status, age in years and sex. Where HLA class I and class II types were available, the types were taken from metadata supplied by the sample provider, not from assay-based typing. Broader findings and caveats from the paper: The amount of clinical and demographic metadata varied by source and participant and was provided uncurated.

Worth noting for this clone: Its antigen is unknown. Base-call qualities are not available, and no considerably larger clone is one nucleotide away.

For CDR1 and CDR2, the germline V gene lists MDHEN and SYDVKM. The CDR3 numbers 16 residues from cysteine through phenylalanine. Only the CDR3 part of the read is kept: 48 bases, read in frame from the first base. V was cut back by 5 bases and J by 2 bases, leaving a gap of 19 bases between them. The immunoSEQ Assay, a bias-controlled multiplex PCR, was used to amplify TCRbeta CDR3 regions from genomic DNA. On the study's bioinformatics: The number of nucleated cells in each sample was estimated from the amplification of reference gene primers within the assay. To quantify the absolute abundance of each unique TCRbeta CDR3 rearrangement, sequence reads were collapsed and filtered. For each sample, productive Simpson clonality was calculated as the square root of Simpson's diversity index over productive rearrangements. Held by TCRdb, this immuneACCESS table contains in-frame sequences only and omits some clones. Under half of the omission traces to an unresolved V gene where checked; the cause of the rest is unknown. From that table come the V and J calls and clone size; the DNA was used to work out D and trimming. In this sample the table shows roughly 50,000 clones, less than 90% of which occur a single time. The top ten constitute 1.9% of the sample.

Collaborating institutions collected whole blood in K2EDTA tubes following their own protocols. For TCRbeta analysis, collaborator samples were shipped as frozen whole blood, as isolated PBMCs, or as DNA extracted from either sample type. Recombination connected TRBV28 to TRBJ2-7, and possibly TRBD1, on 7 matching bases. The sequencing sample was made of peripheral blood. The TCR comes from a woman in her fifties or sixties with acute or convalescent COVID-19. The CDR3 is CASSPRRQGGAYEQYF. The DNA sequence reads TGTGCCAGCAGTCCCCGTCGACAGGGAGGTGCCTACGAGCAGTACTTC. The full variable domain, completed from the reference TRBV28 and TRBJ2-7 proteins outside the CDR3, reads DVKVTQSSRYLVKRTGEKVFLECVQDMDHENMFWYRQDPGLGLRLIYFSYDVKMKEKGDIPEGYSVSREKKERFSLILESASTNQTSMYLCASSPRRQGGAYEQYFGPGTRLTVT.